These T cell receptor beta chains were read from a single sample in a study of HIV-infected children after antiretroviral therapy interruption. TCRdb called the 3' RACE reads again in MiXCR, with one record for every CDR3 protein. The sample holds some 90,000 distinct CDR3 sequences, approximately 6.9% seen once. This sample comprised CD45RA+ CD4+ T cells from PBMCs, pooled from several time points, obtained from a donor given antiretroviral therapy, either interrupted or continuous. Receptors were obtained from a pool of human donors with HIV. Each CDR3 is given with its conserved first and last residue. The D gene is left open where the match is weak. Only some rows state a clone size, as once, few, many or a class for expanded clones.

many	TRBV7-9	TRBJ1-5	.	CASSFAPGQPQHF	TGTGCCAGCAGTTTCGCGCCGGGTCAGCCCCAGCATTTT
few	TRBV10-3	TRBJ2-2	.	CASDLGVGTGELFF	TGTGCCAGCGACCTAGGGGTTGGCACCGGGGAGCTGTTTTTT
many	TRBV25-1	TRBJ2-7	.	CASSAPRASQGSEQYF	TGTGCCAGCAGTGCGCCCCGGGCCTCCCAAGGATCCGAGCAGTACTTC
many	TRBV12-3/TRBV12-4	TRBJ2-4	.	CASSPQGGTAGRGAKNIQYF	TGTGCCAGCAGTCCCCAGGGGGGGACGGCAGGCCGGGGGGCCAAAAACATTCAGTACTTC
.	TRBV30	TRBJ1-5	.	CAWSPPGGRDQPQHF	TGTGCCTGGAGTCCTCCGGGAGGTCGGGATCAGCCCCAGCATTTT
many	TRBV21-1	TRBJ1-1	.	CASSKTGVVGTEAFF	TGCGCCAGCAGCAAAACAGGGGTGGTTGGCACTGAAGCTTTCTTT
many	TRBV25-1	TRBJ1-1	.	CASSVRAGPTEAFF	TGTGCCAGCAGTGTACGAGCCGGTCCCACTGAAGCTTTCTTT
many	TRBV20-1	TRBJ2-1	TRBD2	CSAPRKRGLTYNEQFF	TGCAGTGCCCCCAGAAAGCGGGGCCTCACCTACAATGAGCAGTTCTTC
many	TRBV15	TRBJ1-3	.	CATSRVFRIVGLSGNTIYF	TGTGCCACCAGCAGAGTCTTTCGAATTGTAGGCCTCTCTGGAAACACCATATATTTT
many	TRBV2	TRBJ2-2	.	CASRQGSDGTGELFF	TGTGCCAGCAGGCAGGGATCAGACGGCACCGGGGAGCTGTTTTTT
many	TRBV19	TRBJ2-2	TRBD2	CASSPWTSGRSGELFF	TGTGCCAGTAGTCCCTGGACTAGCGGGAGGTCCGGGGAGCTGTTTTTT
.	TRBV27	TRBJ2-1	TRBD2	CASSLRFLGLAGRNEQFF	TGTGCCAGCAGTTTAAGGTTTTTGGGACTAGCGGGAAGAAATGAGCAGTTCTTC
.	TRBV10-3	TRBJ2-3	.	CAISPLRGSTDTQYF	TGTGCCATCAGTCCGTTAAGGGGTAGCACAGATACGCAGTATTTT
many	TRBV19	TRBJ1-2	TRBD1	CASSPISRGLRSDYGYTF	TGTGCCAGTAGTCCAATTAGCAGGGGGCTTCGATCTGACTATGGCTACACCTTC
many	TRBV11-2	TRBJ2-3	.	CASSFVGTDTQYF	TGTGCCAGCAGCTTCGTCGGGACAGATACGCAGTATTTT
.	TRBV29-1	TRBJ2-3	.	CSVGGHSDTQYF	TGCAGCGTTGGGGGGCACTCAGATACGCAGTATTTT
many	TRBV2	TRBJ2-2	.	CASSLREANTGELFF	TGTGCCAGCAGTCTCAGGGAGGCGAACACCGGGGAGCTGTTTTTT
many	TRBV5-1	TRBJ2-7	TRBD1	CASSLGVGTGYEQYF	TGCGCCAGCAGCTTGGGGGTCGGGACAGGCTACGAGCAGTACTTC
many	TRBV6-5	TRBJ2-7	.	CASSYSLMSASSYEQYF	TGTGCCAGCAGTTACTCCCTTATGTCGGCTAGCTCCTACGAGCAGTACTTC
many	TRBV20-1	TRBJ2-2	.	CSARGRITGELFF	TGCAGTGCTAGGGGGCGGATCACCGGGGAGCTGTTTTTT
many	TRBV12-5	TRBJ1-5	.	CASGLVPSSDSVYQPQHF	TGTGCTAGTGGTTTGGTACCATCTTCGGACAGTGTCTATCAGCCCCAGCATTTT
many	TRBV5-1	TRBJ2-7	.	CASSLGTGFNYEQYF	TGCGCCAGCAGCTTGGGTACAGGGTTTAACTACGAGCAGTACTTC
few	TRBV5-1	TRBJ2-7	.	CASSLDSSSYEQYF	TGCGCCAGCAGCTTGGACAGCAGCTCCTACGAGCAGTACTTC
.	TRBV28	TRBJ2-3	.	CASSLIGYKDTQYF	TGTGCCAGCAGTTTGATTGGGTACAAAGATACGCAGTATTTT
many	TRBV20-1	TRBJ1-3	.	CSAPGPTSGNTIYF	TGCAGTGCGCCGGGACCGACCTCTGGAAACACCATATATTTT
.	TRBV19	TRBJ2-2	.	CASSTDINTGELFF	TGTGCCAGTAGTACGGACATTAACACCGGGGAGCTGTTTTTT
few	TRBV5-1	TRBJ2-3	TRBD1	CASSPRQGGLGDTQYF	TGCGCCAGCAGTCCTAGACAGGGTGGTCTTGGAGATACGCAGTATTTT
many	TRBV5-1	TRBJ1-4	.	CASSLLGGKLFF	TGCGCCAGCAGCTTGTTAGGAGGAAAACTGTTTTTT
many	TRBV7-3	TRBJ2-3	.	CASSPGRDTQYF	TGTGCCAGCAGCCCGGGTCGCGATACGCAGTATTTT
many	TRBV13	TRBJ2-7	.	CASSLDWGEQYF	TGTGCCAGCTCTCTCGACTGGGGTGAACAGTACTTC
many	TRBV3-1	TRBJ2-7	TRBD1	CASSYGQGPYEQYF	TGTGCCAGCAGCTACGGACAGGGGCCCTACGAGCAGTACTTC
many	TRBV20-1	TRBJ1-2	TRBD1	CSAGTGGDGYTF	TGCAGTGCTGGGACAGGGGGCGATGGCTACACCTTC
many	TRBV4-2	TRBJ1-2	TRBD1	CASSQVGTGNYGYTF	TGTGCCAGCAGCCAAGTCGGGACAGGGAACTATGGCTACACCTTC
few	TRBV5-1	TRBJ2-6	.	CASSFGWKGSVAGANVLTF	TGCGCCAGCAGCTTTGGATGGAAGGGTTCCGTCGCTGGGGCCAACGTCCTGACTTTC
many	TRBV5-1	TRBJ1-2	TRBD1	CASSYMTGGGREGYTF	TGCGCCAGCAGCTATATGACAGGGGGCGGGAGAGAAGGCTACACCTTC
many	TRBV12-3/TRBV12-4	TRBJ2-1	.	CASRGSLGYNEQFF	TGTGCCAGCAGGGGGTCCCTCGGTTACAATGAGCAGTTCTTC
.	TRBV28	TRBJ2-7	TRBD1	CASSSPGTGVSSYEQYF	TGTGCCAGCAGTTCACCCGGGACAGGTGTTAGCTCCTACGAGCAGTACTTC
.	TRBV15	TRBJ2-7	.	CATSRGGVVEQYF	TGTGCCACCAGCAGAGGGGGTGTGGTAGAGCAGTACTTC
many	TRBV5-4	TRBJ1-4	TRBD1	CASSSRDRGIEKLFF	TGTGCCAGCAGCTCCCGGGACAGGGGGATCGAAAAACTGTTTTTT
few	TRBV28	TRBJ2-3	.	CASSYRPGRRGTDTQYF	TGTGCCAGCAGTTACCGCCCCGGGCGAAGGGGAACAGATACACAGTATTTT
.	TRBV6-2/TRBV6-3	TRBJ1-6	TRBD1	CASSKLRGRSPLHF	TGTGCCAGCAGTAAACTCAGGGGGCGATCACCCCTCCACTTT
many	TRBV14	TRBJ1-1	.	CASSQDLGTEAFF	TGTGCCAGCAGCCAAGATCTCGGCACTGAAGCTTTCTTT
few	TRBV19	TRBJ1-5	.	CASSITPGLLYSNQPQHF	TGTGCCAGTAGTATAACACCTGGACTGCTCTATAGCAATCAGCCCCAGCATTTT
few	TRBV11-2	TRBJ2-3	.	CASSLWLGTDTQYF	TGTGCCAGCAGCCTCTGGTTGGGCACAGATACGCAGTATTTT
many	TRBV20-1	TRBJ1-4	.	CSALGGATNEKLFF	TGCAGTGCCTTGGGGGGGGCAACTAATGAAAAACTGTTTTTT
many	TRBV7-2	TRBJ2-3	.	CASSSRKAEGDTQYF	TGTGCCAGCAGCTCCCGTAAGGCGGAAGGAGATACGCAGTATTTT
many	TRBV5-1	TRBJ2-6	.	CASSFITPGLGANVLTF	TGCGCCAGCAGCTTCATAACCCCAGGGCTCGGGGCCAACGTCCTGACTTTC
many	TRBV6-1	TRBJ1-1	TRBD1	CASSETGGEEAFF	TGTGCCAGCAGTGAGACAGGGGGCGAAGAAGCTTTCTTT
many	TRBV5-4	TRBJ2-3	.	CASSSTQQDTQYF	TGTGCCAGCAGCTCGACTCAGCAAGATACGCAGTATTTT
many	TRBV12-3/TRBV12-4	TRBJ2-7	TRBD1	CASSRTGGGHEQYF	TGTGCCAGCAGCCGGACAGGGGGCGGGCACGAGCAGTACTTC
many	TRBV23-1	TRBJ2-3	.	CASSHPQGLQTYTDTQYF	TGCGCCAGCAGTCATCCACAGGGCCTCCAGACCTACACAGATACGCAGTATTTT
many	TRBV29-1	TRBJ2-3	TRBD2	CSVSGGGDTQYF	TGCAGCGTCAGCGGGGGTGGAGATACGCAGTATTTT
few	TRBV5-1	TRBJ2-7	.	CASSLEGDEQYF	TGCGCCAGCAGCTTGGAGGGGGACGAGCAGTACTTC
many	TRBV7-3	TRBJ2-3	.	CASGDSSTDTQYF	TGTGCCAGCGGGGATTCTAGCACAGATACGCAGTATTTT
many	TRBV18	TRBJ1-1	.	CASSPWGLTEAFF	TGTGCCAGCTCACCATGGGGTCTCACTGAAGCTTTCTTT
.	TRBV6-5	TRBJ1-1	.	CASSSSQSGVTEAFF	TGTGCCAGCAGTTCCTCTCAATCAGGGGTCACTGAAGCTTTCTTT
many	TRBV7-3	TRBJ1-6	TRBD1	CASSTRTGGNSPLHF	TGTGCCAGCAGCACACGGACAGGGGGTAATTCACCCCTCCACTTT
many	TRBV5-1	TRBJ2-1	.	CASSLFWESYNEQFF	TGCGCCAGCAGCTTGTTCTGGGAAAGCTACAATGAGCAGTTCTTC